A single sample gave rise to the 9 T cell receptor beta chains below, sequenced in a study of cytomegalovirus exposure and HLA in healthy donors. Both 60 Vbeta primers and 13 Jbeta primers went into the PCR. Assay used: immunoSEQ multiplex PCR; TCRdb lists only in-frame clones, some missing. This sample's table has 200,000 to 250,000 clones. Sequenced material: PBMCs. The receptors derive from a woman aged 25 to 39 in good health and CMV-seropositive.

The chain joins TRBV5-6 to TRBJ1-2; 10 nucleotides align to TRBD1. V lost 4 bases to trimming and J lost 5 bases; unmatched junction nucleotides: 2. Germline CDR1 SGHDT, CDR2 YYEEEE. The CDR3 is 13 residues long. The CDR3: CASSRDRGYGYTF. The CDR3 bases are TGTGCCAGCAGCCGGGACAGGGGATATGGCTACACCTTC.

The rearrangement uses TRBV19 and TRBJ2-7; 8 nucleotides align to TRBD1. The V gene's germline CDR1 is LNHDA and CDR2 SQIVND (reference sequence). With 2 bases clipped from V and 5 bases from J, the junction kept 5 bases outside the gene matches. This CDR3 has 14 amino acids. The CDR3 loop reads CASSIRTGSNEQYF. The DNA for the CDR3 is TGTGCCAGTAGTATAAGGACAGGGAGCAACGAGCAGTACTTC.

Details on this clone: Other DNA variants within this sample encode the same CDR3. This sequence joins TRBV27 and TRBJ1-1; D unresolved. This CDR3 contains 13 residues. V lost 3 bases and J 1 base, leaving 6 bases between the germline ends. The germline CDR1 and CDR2 sequences are MNHEY and SMNVEV (reference sequence). The CDR3 DNA follows: TGTGCCAGCAGTTTCTCAGGGAACACTGAAGCTTTCTTT. It specifies CASSFSGNTEAFF.

This sequence joins TRBV27 and TRBJ2-5, with 8 bases matching TRBD2. CDR1 is MNHEY and CDR2 is SMNVEV in the germline V gene (reference sequence). Unmatched junction bases numbered 13, after V lost 10 bases and J lost 3 bases. The length of the CDR3 is 15 residues. CDR3 sequence reads: CATARGLAFEETQYF. The CDR3 DNA follows: TGTGCCACCGCCCGTGGACTAGCTTTTGAAGAGACCCAGTACTTC.

The V call is TRBV4-1, the J call TRBJ1-2; D may be TRBD1 (5 bases). CDR3 length equals 15 residues. V shed 1 base and J shed 3 bases, with 12 bases lying between them. Per the germline V gene, CDR1 is MGHRA and CDR2 is YSYEKL. The CDR3, as DNA: TGCGCCAGCAGCCAAGTACAGGTTGGGGACTATGGCTACACCTTC. Protein sequence: CASSQVQVGDYGYTF.

The V gene is TRBV6-1, the J gene TRBJ2-2, with 12 positions matching TRBD1. CDR1 and CDR2 from the germline V gene are MNHNS and SASEGT. V shed 8 bases and J 2 bases; nucleotides not matched to a gene: 3. The CDR3 sequence is 15 residues long. The CDR3 coding sequence is TGTGCCAGCGGGGACAGGGGGCTAAACACCGGGGAGCTGTTTTTT. Translating gives CASGDRGLNTGELFF.

The J gene is TRBJ2-5, the V gene TRBV10-1; a weak D match, TRBD1 (6 bases). Trimming cost V 5 bases and J 11 bases, with 21 bases left between them. The CDR3 runs to 14 residues. Germline V gene data show CDR1 as WNHNN and CDR2 as SYGVQD (reference sequence). The CDR3 is CASSPDRLTTRQYF. The CDR3 coding sequence is TGCGCCAGCAGTCCCGACAGGTTAACTACGAGGCAGTACTTC.

J is TRBJ2-1 and V is TRBV4-2, with TRBD1 matching 7 bases. CDR1 is LGHNA, CDR2 YNFKEQ, per germline. The ends lost 5 bases at V and 3 bases at J; junction bases unmatched: 7. The CDR3 covers 15 residues. Written as DNA, the CDR3 is TGTGCCAGCAGCGGAACGGCAGGGGGCTACAATGAGCAGTTCTTC. It yields the protein CASSGTAGGYNEQFF.

The chain joins TRBV5-1 to TRBJ1-4; TRBD1 agrees at 7 bases. The V gene end was trimmed by 2 bases and the J gene end by 4 bases; junction bases not matched to a gene: 5. CDR1 and CDR2 (germline): SGHRS, YFSETQ. The CDR3 totals 15 residues. This CDR3 is CASSLGGNRNEKLFF. The DNA for the CDR3 is TGCGCCAGCAGCTTAGGGGGCAACCGTAATGAAAAACTGTTTTTT.